This T cell receptor beta chain was sequenced for a study of blood T cell repertoires in COVID-19. Study-wide background: From T cells, B-cell-depleted T cells, or PBMCs came the material, which was cDNA or gDNA.

The table came from immunoSEQ multiplex PCR; TCRdb's copy has only in-frame clones and leaves some out. There are some 270,000 clones in the sample; around nine tenths occur only once, and 1.9% lies in the top ten. Grouping used clinical history reported by participants in a survey and questionnaire. Donors of Cohort 3 who recovered were those that had two negative PCRs, clearance, or symptom resolution. In germline, CDR1 is MNHEY, CDR2 SVGAGI. The CDR3 extends over 11 amino acids. Trimming pared 10 bases from V and 3 bases from J, leaving 10 bases between. Sequenced: PBMCs or T cells enriched from blood (not recorded which). The chain has TRBV6-5 and TRBJ2-7; no clear D. The TCR comes from a woman in her fifties or sixties who had recovered from COVID-19. The CDR3 sequence: CATGFRYEQYF. CDR3 bases: TGTGCCACCGGTTTCCGCTACGAGCAGTACTTC.